A few counts support the clone carrying this TCR beta chain. Its antigen is undetermined. Trimming took 3 bases from V and 3 from J; bases not matched to a gene: 5. Germline V gene sequence: CDR1 SQVTM, CDR2 ANQGSEA. This CDR3 is 14 amino acids long. The sample belongs to a study of blood T cells in healthy people across ages. Extractions gave at least 5 micrograms of total RNA per sample. Primers used in a second PCR of about 6 to 11 cycles were a sample-barcoded 5' primer and a J-beta primer mix. TCRdb reanalysed the 5' RACE reads using MiXCR and keeps one entry per CDR3 protein. The sample shows roughly 1.4 million distinct CDR3 sequences, 59% of them seen only once. Study results and limitations: Naive T cell percentage showed a strong correlation with TCR beta diversity. With unsorted PBMCs, a conclusive comparison of naive versus antigen-experienced cells was not possible.

The sequenced sample consisted of blood. The clonotype was recovered from a man aged 18 to 29 in good health. The chain uses TRBV29-1 and TRBJ2-1, with 7 bases that match TRBD2. The CDR3 DNA is TGCAGCGTTGATAGCCTAGCGGTCTACAATGAGCAGTTCTTC. As protein: CSVDSLAVYNEQFF.